The T cell receptor beta chain under discussion was sequenced for a study of OX40 agonist ivuxolimab in advanced cancers. Germline loops: CDR1 SGHNT, CDR2 YYREEE (reference sequence). CDR3 length: 15 residues. V was clipped by 4 bases and J by 5 bases; unmatched bases: 3. Here immunoSEQ multiplex PCR was the method, and the copy in TCRdb shows in-frame clones only, minus some. Seen here are tens of thousands of clones, 80% to 90% observed once, and the top ten hold roughly 3.2%. This clone was found a few times. This material consisted of CD4+ or CD8+ T cells sorted from blood, taken in a trial of the OX40 agonist ivuxolimab. The chain couples TRBV5-4 to TRBJ2-2; 12 bases match TRBD2. The origin of this receptor is an adult with an advanced solid tumor such as melanoma, head and neck, liver or kidney cancer. CDR3 DNA sequence: TGTGCCAGCAGCACAGGACTAGCGGGAACCGGGGAGCTGTTTTTT. Translated, it gives CASSTGLAGTGELFF. Full variable domain (outside the CDR3, taken from reference TRBV5-4 and TRBJ2-2): ETGVTQSPTHLIKTRGQQVTLRCSSQSGHNTVSWYQQALGQGPQFIFQYYREEENGRGNFPPRFSGLQFPNYSSELNVNALELDDSALYLCASSTGLAGTGELFFGEGSRLTVL.